The entry below gives a single TCR beta chain sequence along with its context. V lost 4 bases to trimming and J lost 2 bases, with 16 bases between them. CDR3 size: 16 residues. The germline gives CDR1 MDHEN, CDR2 SYDVKM. This sample was included in a study of blood T cell repertoires in COVID-19. The table came from immunoSEQ multiplex PCR; TCRdb's copy has only in-frame clones and leaves some out. Of about 59,000 clones detected, more than 80% appear once; the ten largest clones hold about 15%. The clonotype originates from an elderly man with acute or convalescent COVID-19. This sequence joins TRBV28 and TRBJ2-3; D possibly corresponds to TRBD2 (6 bases). The sequenced sample consisted of peripheral blood. CDR3 loop: CASSSQEGSYTDTQYF. CDR3 nucleotide sequence: TGTGCCAGCAGTTCCCAGGAGGGCTCTTACACAGATACGCAGTATTTT.